This T cell receptor (beta chain) was captured by sequencing in a study of cytomegalovirus exposure and HLA in healthy donors. Study background: Within an early data release were about 85 million unique TCRs drawn from HLA-typed donors. Points from the study as a whole: According to the study, roughly 160 TCR beta chains were cytomegalovirus-associated. The study carried out a later analysis of TCR beta sequences. It associated some 18,000 of them with specific HLA alleles at a false discovery rate of 0.05. Prior analysis indicated that the majority of TCR beta V segments exhibited productivity approximately 90% or approximately 30% of the time.

Germline CDR1 PRHDT, CDR2 FYEKMQ (reference sequence). CDR3 length: 14 amino acids. The ends were cut back, 4 bases at V and 0 bases at J, with 10 bases in the middle. A word on this clone: Its antigen is unidentified.

PCR was performed using 60 Vbeta and 13 Jbeta primers. Here immunoSEQ multiplex PCR was the method, and the copy in TCRdb shows in-frame clones only, minus some. The data show about 270,000 clones, about 66% seen once. The clonotype was recovered from a female donor in good health and CMV-seronegative. The V gene is TRBV13, the J gene TRBJ2-7, with TRBD2 as a possible D gene (6 bases). Sequenced input: PBMCs. The CDR3 loop reads CASSSRDFSYEQYF. CDR3 DNA sequence: TGTGCCAGCAGCTCCCGGGACTTCTCCTACGAGCAGTACTTC.